This entry lists 29 T cell receptor beta chains sequenced from one sample in a study of T-cell reconstitution after alpha-beta-depleted transplantation in children. A TCRbeta library incorporating unique molecular identifiers was prepared. One entry per CDR3 protein results from TCRdb running MiXCR on the PCR reads. The sample consists of around 490,000 distinct CDR3 sequences, 11% of them appearing once. Specimen: PBMCs, mostly from graft donor cells, collected 180 days after TCRalphabeta/CD19-depleted stem cell transplant. All receptors derive from a female patient aged 2-15 years who had a stem cell transplant for aplastic anemia, so the T cells may come from the graft donor.

This clonotype was counted a few times. V is TRBV29-1 and J is TRBJ1-2, with 8 bases identical to TRBD1. The CDR3 length is 11 residues. Per germline, CDR1 SQVTM and CDR2 ANQGSEA. The trim removed 6 bases at V and 4 bases at J, leaving 1 base unmatched. The CDR3 region is CSVGQGYGYTF. As DNA, the CDR3 is TGCAGCGTCGGACAGGGCTATGGCTACACCTTC.

The genes are TRBV18 and TRBJ2-1; D gene unclear. V shed 2 bases and J shed 2 bases, with 13 bases lying between them. CDR1 KGHSH and CDR2 LQKENI come from the germline V gene. The CDR3 loop spans 16 amino acids. In DNA, the CDR3 is TGTGCCAGCTCACCAAGGAGCGAAAGGGCCTACAATGAGCAGTTCTTC. Its protein product is CASSPRSERAYNEQFF.

The V and J genes are TRBV7-9 and TRBJ2-1; 9 bases align to TRBD1. Germline CDR1 reads SEHNR; CDR2 reads FQNEAQ (reference sequence). CDR3 size: 17 residues. The J segment lost 6 bases and the V segment lost 0 bases, leaving 9 bases of the junction unmatched. The CDR3 coding sequence is TGTGCCAGCAGCTTAGCGGGGACAGGGCATATCACCAATGAGCAGTTCTTC. Protein: CASSLAGTGHITNEQFF.

The rearrangement joins TRBV6-5 to TRBJ2-2; unclear D gene. The CDR3 consists of 18 residues. The V and J ends lost 3 bases and 1 base respectively, with 18 bases between them. Germline loops: CDR1 MNHEY, CDR2 SVGAGI. This CDR3 reads CASSYYWYLARNTGELFF. The CDR3 DNA sequence: TGTGCCAGCAGTTATTACTGGTATCTCGCGCGGAACACCGGGGAGCTGTTTTTT.

This clonotype has at least ten counts. J is TRBJ2-1 and V is TRBV29-1; 12 bases are shared with TRBD2. This CDR3 region has 16 residues. The V and J ends lost 1 base and 1 base, in that order; junction bases with no gene match: 2. CDR1 SQVTM and CDR2 ANQGSEA come from the germline V gene. This CDR3 reads CSVEGLAGGSYNEQFF. The CDR3 nucleotides read TGCAGCGTTGAAGGCCTAGCGGGAGGGTCCTACAATGAGCAGTTCTTC.

The CDR3 nucleotides are TGTGCCAGCAGCAAAGCGGTGGGGAAGGGACCGGGGTTCTTC. Amino acid sequence: CASSKAVGKGPGFF. This chain uses TRBV21-1 with TRBJ2-1; TRBD1, the D gene given by the table, was not confirmed from the DNA. TRBV21-1 represents a pseudogene. CDR3 size: 14 residues.

This clonotype was counted only a few times. The chain recombines TRBV4-1 with TRBJ2-5, with no clear D. The V gene's germline CDR1 is MGHRA and CDR2 YSYEKL. The CDR3 has 18 amino acids. With 0 bases removed from V and 4 bases from J, the gap between germline ends came to 21 bases. The CDR3 protein is CASSQEFVIGRPAETQYF. The DNA of the CDR3 is TGCGCCAGCAGCCAAGAATTCGTCATCGGCCGACCCGCAGAGACCCAGTACTTC.

This clonotype showed up just a few times. The V and J genes are TRBV2 and TRBJ2-3; the D gene is possibly TRBD2 (6 bases). Germline CDR1 reads SNHLY; CDR2 reads FYNNEI. V lost 9 bases and J 2 bases, leaving 15 bases between the germline ends. The CDR3 is 14 amino acids. The CDR3 region has the DNA TGTGCCAGAAGTCCGGGGGTTTCCACAGATACGCAGTATTTT. This translates into CARSPGVSTDTQYF.

The V and J genes are TRBV14 and TRBJ2-1; D gene unclear. The germline CDR1 and CDR2 sequences are SGHDN and FVKESK. The CDR3 extends over 12 amino acids. The ends were cut back, 2 bases at V and 5 bases at J, with 4 bases in the middle. The DNA for the CDR3 is TGTGCCAGCAGCCAAATAAACAATGAGCAGTTCTTC. Protein sequence: CASSQINNEQFF.

The rearrangement joins TRBV6-2 or TRBV6-3 to TRBJ2-7; D is unresolved. The germline V gene has CDR1 MNHEY and CDR2 SVGEGT. V was pared by 0 bases and J by 3 bases, with 6 bases between. The CDR3 loop spans 13 amino acids. Here the CDR3 reads CASSYSADYEQYF. The DNA of the CDR3 is TGTGCCAGCAGTTACTCGGCAGACTACGAGCAGTACTTC.

The gene calls are TRBV11-1 and TRBJ2-5; 8 nucleotides agree with TRBD2. Trimming removed 9 bases from V and 2 bases from J; junction bases left unmatched: 2. The CDR3 is 12 amino acids. The germline V gene has CDR1 SGHAT and CDR2 FQDESV (reference sequence). The DNA for the CDR3 is TGTGCCAGTGGACTAGCTCAAGAGACCCAGTACTTC. Protein product: CASGLAQETQYF.

The chain uses TRBV3-1 and TRBJ1-2; D is possibly TRBD1 (5 bases). CDR1 is LGHDT, CDR2 YNNKEL, per germline (reference sequence). This CDR3 spans 15 amino acids. V dropped 1 base and J dropped 2 bases, with 11 bases sitting between them. CDR3 sequence: CASSQGVEGNYGYTF. DNA for the CDR3: TGTGCCAGCAGCCAAGGTGTCGAGGGGAACTATGGCTACACCTTC.

This chain connects TRBV5-1 to TRBJ2-1; TRBD2 agrees at 10 bases. The CDR3 contains 18 residues. Germline assignment: CDR1 SGHRS and CDR2 YFSETQ. Trimming took 0 bases from V and 7 from J; bases not matched to a gene: 13. The CDR3 sequence is CASSLEREREGLKNEQFF. CDR3 bases: TGCGCCAGCAGCTTGGAAAGGGAGCGGGAGGGCCTGAAGAATGAGCAGTTCTTC.

Only a few counts were recorded for this clonotype. J is TRBJ2-3 and V is TRBV28; D not certain. This CDR3 region has 13 residues. In germline, CDR1 is MDHEN, CDR2 SYDVKM. The germline V and J ends were trimmed by 3 bases and 7 bases, with 11 bases remaining between them. The CDR3 nucleotides read TGTGCCAGCAGTTTGCTACCCGGCCATACGCAGTATTTT. Translated, it gives CASSLLPGHTQYF. The full variable domain, with the rest looked up from reference TRBV28 and TRBJ2-3, is DVKVTQSSRYLVKRTGEKVFLECVQDMDHENMFWYRQDPGLGLRLIYFSYDVKMKEKGDIPEGYSVSREKKERFSLILESASTNQTSMYLCASSLLPGHTQYFGPGTRLTVL.

This clonotype came up many times. The chain joins TRBV6-2 or TRBV6-3 to TRBJ1-5; D gene uncertain. Germline V lookup: CDR1 MNHEY, CDR2 SVGEGT. The CDR3 runs 16 residues. V gave up 2 bases and J gave up 0 bases, with 11 bases separating them. In DNA form, the CDR3 reads TGTGCCAGCAGTTACAGGGAGTCTTATAGCAATCAGCCCCAGCATTTT. It translates to CASSYRESYSNQPQHF.

This clonotype was found a few times. The V and J genes are TRBV20-1 and TRBJ2-7; no clear D gene. V was shortened by 4 bases and J by 6 bases, with 13 bases between the two germline ends. This CDR3 spans 12 amino acids. Germline V gives CDR1 DFQATT, CDR2 SNEGSKA (reference sequence). The CDR3, as DNA: TGCAGTGCTACCCCCTCCTTATCCGAGCAGTACTTC. Translation: CSATPSLSEQYF.

The DNA for the CDR3 is TGTGCCAGCAGCCAACCCTGGGACGTCGGAAAAGGGGAGAATCAGCCCCAGCATTTT. It yields the protein CASSQPWDVGKGENQPQHF. This rearrangement joins TRBV28 to TRBJ1-5; tentative D call: TRBD1 (5 bases). Per the germline V gene, CDR1 is MDHEN and CDR2 is SYDVKM. CDR3 length equals 19 residues. The V end lost 6 bases, the J end lost 4 bases, and 28 bases lay between the germline ends.

V usage is TRBV20-1 and J usage is TRBJ1-4; 7 bases agree with TRBD1. Germline lookup yields CDR1 DFQATT and CDR2 SNEGSKA (reference sequence). Unmatched junction bases numbered 6, after V lost 3 bases and J lost 2 bases. The CDR3 is 15 residues long. DNA for the CDR3: TGCAGTGCTAGTTCTCCGGGACAGACTAATGAAAAACTGTTTTTT. Protein product: CSASSPGQTNEKLFF.

In this sample, this clonotype turned up a few times. The chain joins TRBV5-1 to TRBJ2-7; D gene uncertain. Trimming stripped 7 bases from V and 3 bases from J, with 2 bases between. CDR1 and CDR2 (germline): SGHRS, YFSETQ. The CDR3 is 9 residues long. The CDR3 region is CASRYEQYV. CDR3 in DNA: TGCGCCAGCCGCTACGAGCAGTACGTC.

The chain employs TRBV18 and TRBJ2-5; a weak D match, TRBD1 (5 bases). Germline V lookup: CDR1 KGHSH, CDR2 LQKENI. The CDR3 has 14 amino acids. The V end lost 3 bases, the J end lost 5 bases, and 13 bases lay between the germline ends. The CDR3 loop reads CASSPGRSRETQYF. DNA for the CDR3: TGTGCCAGCTCACCGGGGCGCAGTCGGGAGACCCAGTACTTC.

The chain uses TRBV20-1 and TRBJ2-1, with 10 bases fitting TRBD2. The CDR3 is made up of 16 amino acids. The germline gives CDR1 DFQATT, CDR2 SNEGSKA (reference sequence). Losses at the gene ends were 1 base for V and 3 bases for J; bases not matched to a gene: 6. The CDR3, as DNA: TGCAGTGCTAGAGTCCCCTTAGCGGGAGGCTACAATGAGCAGTTCTTC. Protein product: CSARVPLAGGYNEQFF.

This clonotype was observed a handful of times. The chain uses TRBV5-1 and TRBJ2-1; 12 bases fit TRBD2. This CDR3 comprises 15 residues. Losses at the gene ends were 4 bases for V and 7 bases for J; bases not matched to a gene: 6. Germline-derived CDR1 and CDR2 are SGHRS and YFSETQ. DNA of the CDR3: TGCGCCAGCAGCCTAACCGGGACTAGCGGGAATGAGCAGTTCTTC. Its translation: CASSLTGTSGNEQFF.

The V and J genes are TRBV20-1 and TRBJ2-3; D is perhaps TRBD1 (6 bases). Trimming pared 4 bases from V and 7 bases from J, leaving 12 bases between. The CDR3 is 12 amino acids. Germline CDR1 is DFQATT and CDR2 is SNEGSKA (reference sequence). The CDR3 sequence is CSAKVTGYTQYF. The CDR3 bases are TGCAGTGCTAAGGTTACAGGGTATACGCAGTATTTT.

A few counts support this clonotype. This chain connects TRBV2 to TRBJ2-1; tentative D call: TRBD2 (5 bases). Germline CDR1 is SNHLY and CDR2 is FYNNEI. This CDR3 has 15 amino acids. Trimming took 3 bases from V and 2 from J, leaving 11 bases between them. CDR3 protein: CASSEGAGPYNEQFF. CDR3 coding DNA: TGTGCCAGCAGTGAGGGAGCTGGGCCCTACAATGAGCAGTTCTTC.

The chain recombines TRBV15 with TRBJ2-1; 8 nucleotides line up with TRBD2. The CDR3 runs 16 residues. Germline CDR1 LNHNV, CDR2 YYDKDF (reference sequence). V dropped 3 bases and J dropped 7; count of bases not matched to a gene: 11. The CDR3 is CATSSAAWAGGNEQFF. The CDR3 DNA sequence: TGTGCCACCAGCAGTGCGGCGTGGGCGGGAGGTAATGAGCAGTTCTTC.

This clonotype was seen a few times. The genes are TRBV9 and TRBJ2-1; TRBD2 aligns across 9 bases. After removal of 2 bases from V and 6 bases from J, the junction contained 15 bases not matched to a gene. The CDR3 length is 18 residues. CDR1 SGDLS and CDR2 YYNGEE come from the germline V gene. The CDR3 loop is CASSVYWGGGRGFNEQFF. The CDR3 bases are TGTGCCAGCAGCGTTTATTGGGGCGGCGGGAGGGGGTTCAATGAGCAGTTCTTC.

This clonotype occurred a few times. The rearrangement joins TRBV12-3 or TRBV12-4 to TRBJ1-1; 9 bases are shared with TRBD1. The junction had 5 bases not matched to a gene; V was cut back by 6 bases and J by 0 bases. CDR3 size: 15 residues. The CDR3 spells CASRDRQGVNTEAFF. CDR3 sequence (DNA): TGTGCCAGCAGGGATAGACAGGGGGTGAACACTGAAGCTTTCTTT.

This clonotype has a handful of counts. The chain uses TRBV5-1 and TRBJ2-2, with TRBD1 matching over 8 bases. The V gene's germline CDR1 is SGHRS and CDR2 YFSETQ. The ends lost 4 bases at V and 1 base at J; junction bases unmatched: 6. This CDR3 comprises 16 residues. CDR3 nucleotides: TGCGCCAGCAGCCGTATGGGACAGGTGAACACCGGGGAGCTGTTTTTT. It translates to CASSRMGQVNTGELFF.

This chain joins TRBV6-2 or TRBV6-3 and TRBJ2-3; 8 bases are shared with TRBD2. The CDR3 sequence is 16 residues long. In germline, CDR1 is MNHEY, CDR2 SVGEGT. Trimming at V came to 6 bases and at J to 0 bases, leaving 8 bases not matched to a gene. The CDR3 is CASRSSGPSSTDTQYF. CDR3 DNA sequence: TGTGCCAGCAGATCTAGCGGGCCATCTAGCACAGATACGCAGTATTTT.